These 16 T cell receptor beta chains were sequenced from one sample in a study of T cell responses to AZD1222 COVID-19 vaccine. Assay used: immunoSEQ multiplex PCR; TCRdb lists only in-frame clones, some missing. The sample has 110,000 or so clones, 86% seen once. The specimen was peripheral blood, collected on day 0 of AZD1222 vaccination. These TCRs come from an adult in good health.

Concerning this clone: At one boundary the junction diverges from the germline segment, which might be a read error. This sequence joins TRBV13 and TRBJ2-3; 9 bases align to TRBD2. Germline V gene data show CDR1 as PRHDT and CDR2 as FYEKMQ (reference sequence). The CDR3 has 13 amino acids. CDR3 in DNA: TGTGCCAGCAGCTCCCCCCTGCGGGGGGGCCGGCATTTT. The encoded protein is CASSSPLRGGRHF.

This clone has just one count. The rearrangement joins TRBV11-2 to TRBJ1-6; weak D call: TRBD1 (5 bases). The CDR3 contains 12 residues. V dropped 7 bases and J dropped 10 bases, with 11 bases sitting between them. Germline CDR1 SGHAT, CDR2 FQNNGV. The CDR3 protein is CASTREGSPLHF. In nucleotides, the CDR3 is TGTGCCAGCACTCGAGAGGGGTCACCCCTCCACTTT.

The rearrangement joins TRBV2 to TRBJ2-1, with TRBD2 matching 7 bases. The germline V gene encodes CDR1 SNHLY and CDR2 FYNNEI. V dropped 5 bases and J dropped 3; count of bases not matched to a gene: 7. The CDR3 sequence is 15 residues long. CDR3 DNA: TGTGCCAGCAGTCAAACCCCTAGCGGCTACAATGAGCAGTTCTTC. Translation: CASSQTPSGYNEQFF.

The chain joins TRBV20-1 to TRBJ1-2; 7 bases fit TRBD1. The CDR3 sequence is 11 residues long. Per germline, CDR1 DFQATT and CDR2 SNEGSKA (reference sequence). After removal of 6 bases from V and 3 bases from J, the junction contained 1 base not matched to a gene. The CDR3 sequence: CSAGTDYGYTF. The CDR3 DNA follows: TGCAGTGCCGGGACAGACTATGGCTACACCTTC.

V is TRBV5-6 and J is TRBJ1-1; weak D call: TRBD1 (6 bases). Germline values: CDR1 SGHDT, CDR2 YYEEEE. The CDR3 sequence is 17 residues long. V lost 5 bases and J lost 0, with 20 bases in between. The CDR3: CASSSLDSPHMNTEAFF. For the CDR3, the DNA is TGTGCCAGCAGTTCCTTGGACAGCCCTCATATGAACACTGAAGCTTTCTTT.

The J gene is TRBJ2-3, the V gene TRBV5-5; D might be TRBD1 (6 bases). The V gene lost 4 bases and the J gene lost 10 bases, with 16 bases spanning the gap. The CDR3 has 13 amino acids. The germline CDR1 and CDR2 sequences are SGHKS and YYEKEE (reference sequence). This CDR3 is CASSLNGDMPQYF. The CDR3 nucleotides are TGTGCCAGCAGCCTGAATGGGGACATGCCGCAGTATTTT.

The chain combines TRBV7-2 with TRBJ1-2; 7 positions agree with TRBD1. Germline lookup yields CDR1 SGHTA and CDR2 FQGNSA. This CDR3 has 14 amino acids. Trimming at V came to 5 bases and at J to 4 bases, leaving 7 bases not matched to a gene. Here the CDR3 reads CASSPDRATYGYTF. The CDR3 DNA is TGTGCCAGCAGCCCCGACAGGGCTACCTATGGCTACACCTTC.

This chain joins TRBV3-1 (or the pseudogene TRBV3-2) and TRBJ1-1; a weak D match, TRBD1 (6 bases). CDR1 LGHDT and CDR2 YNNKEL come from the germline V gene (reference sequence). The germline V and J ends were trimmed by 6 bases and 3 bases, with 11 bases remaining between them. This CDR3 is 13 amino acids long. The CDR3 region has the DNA TGTGCCAGCAGTTACAGGGTGGACACTGAAGCTTTCTTT. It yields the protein CASSYRVDTEAFF.

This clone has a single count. The CDR3 DNA reads TGTGCCAGCAGCCTGGGGACAGGGGAGGGTTATGGCTACACCTTC. Amino acid sequence: CASSLGTGEGYGYTF. This chain joins TRBV9 and TRBJ1-2; 10 nucleotides match TRBD1. Unmatched junction bases numbered 8, after V lost 4 bases and J lost 5 bases. Germline CDR1 reads SGDLS; CDR2 reads YYNGEE. This CDR3 contains 15 residues.

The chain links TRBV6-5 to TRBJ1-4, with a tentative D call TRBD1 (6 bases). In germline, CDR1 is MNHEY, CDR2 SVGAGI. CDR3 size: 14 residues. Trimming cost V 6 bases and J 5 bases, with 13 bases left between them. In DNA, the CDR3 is TGTGCCAGCAGCCTGACAGGCCTGAATGAAAAACTGTTTTTT. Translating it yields CASSLTGLNEKLFF.

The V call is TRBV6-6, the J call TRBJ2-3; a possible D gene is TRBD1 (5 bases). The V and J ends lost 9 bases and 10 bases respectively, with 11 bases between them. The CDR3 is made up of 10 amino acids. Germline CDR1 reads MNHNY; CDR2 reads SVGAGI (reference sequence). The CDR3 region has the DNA TGTGCCAGTTGGGGCGGCGCGCAGTATTTT. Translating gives CASWGGAQYF.

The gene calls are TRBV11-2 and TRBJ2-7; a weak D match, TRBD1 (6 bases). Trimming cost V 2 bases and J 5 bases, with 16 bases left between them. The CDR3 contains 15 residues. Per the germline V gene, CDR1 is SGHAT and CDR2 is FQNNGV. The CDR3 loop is CASSLIPGATDEQYF. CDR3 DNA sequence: TGTGCCAGCAGCTTAATTCCAGGGGCAACGGACGAGCAGTACTTC.

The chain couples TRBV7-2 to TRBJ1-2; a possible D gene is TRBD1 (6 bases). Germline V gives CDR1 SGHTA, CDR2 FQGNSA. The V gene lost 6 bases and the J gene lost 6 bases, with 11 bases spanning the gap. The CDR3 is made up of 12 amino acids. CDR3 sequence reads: CASSRDRNGYTF. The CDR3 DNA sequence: TGTGCCAGCAGTCGTGACAGGAATGGCTACACCTTC.

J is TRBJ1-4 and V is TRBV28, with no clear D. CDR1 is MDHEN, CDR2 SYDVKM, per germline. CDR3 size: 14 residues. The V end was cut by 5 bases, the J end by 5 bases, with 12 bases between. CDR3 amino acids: CASSLGPVNEKLFF. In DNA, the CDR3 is TGTGCCAGCAGTCTCGGGCCGGTCAATGAAAAACTGTTTTTT.

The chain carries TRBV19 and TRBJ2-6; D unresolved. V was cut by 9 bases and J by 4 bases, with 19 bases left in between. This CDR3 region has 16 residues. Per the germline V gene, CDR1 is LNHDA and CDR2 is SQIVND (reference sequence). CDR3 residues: CASQSLAAPGANVLTF. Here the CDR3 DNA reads TGTGCCAGCCAGTCCCTGGCGGCTCCGGGGGCCAACGTCCTGACTTTC.

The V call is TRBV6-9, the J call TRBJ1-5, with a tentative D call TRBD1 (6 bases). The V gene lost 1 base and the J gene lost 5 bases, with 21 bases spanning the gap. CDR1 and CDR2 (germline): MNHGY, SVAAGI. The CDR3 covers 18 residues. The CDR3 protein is CASSYLGPQDSFHQPQHF. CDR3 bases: TGTGCCAGCAGTTATTTAGGTCCTCAGGACAGCTTCCATCAGCCCCAGCATTTT.